The following is a T cell receptor (beta chain) sequence with its context. The sample comes from a study of blood T cell repertoires in COVID-19. In the study overall: COVID-19 samples, acute and convalescent, were from the United States, Italy and Spain. In each case, the material was cDNA or gDNA derived from T cells, B-cell-depleted T cells, or PBMCs.

Participants' own reports of clinical history determined their cohort assignment. Original processing notes: From reference gene primer amplification, estimates of nucleated cell counts were derived. Some clones are missing from TCRdb's copy, which holds only in-frame ones; the method was immunoSEQ multiplex PCR. V and J calls and clone size are those listed in that table; D and trimming were worked out from the DNA. Of about 220,000 clones listed, 88% are singletons. The length of the CDR3 is 15 residues. The V gene's germline CDR1 is SGHVS and CDR2 FNYEAQ. After removal of 1 base from V and 5 bases from J, the junction contained 6 bases not matched to a gene.

Sample: PBMCs or T cells enriched from blood (not recorded which). The receptor's source is a woman aged 45-65 years with acute COVID-19. V is TRBV7-6 and J is TRBJ1-1; the match to TRBD1 covers 8 bases. The CDR3 loop is CASSLDGTGATEAFF. CDR3 nucleotides: TGTGCCAGCAGCTTAGATGGGACAGGAGCAACTGAAGCTTTCTTT.